One and the same sample provided the 29 T cell receptor beta chains below, sequenced in a study of blood T cells in healthy people across ages. The use of a sample-barcoded 5' primer and a J-beta primer mix characterized a second PCR of roughly 6 to 11 cycles. TCRdb redid the calling of the 5' RACE reads with MiXCR, one entry per CDR3 protein. The table records around 820,000 distinct CDR3 sequences, around a quarter of them present only once. In addition, the sample was reused for a study of T cells of mothers and their children.

The sample taken for sequencing was blood. These receptors originate from a boy aged 5-17 years in good health.

This chain's CDR3 is CASSLLRGGSHEQYF. In nucleotides, the CDR3 is TGTGCCAGCAGCTTATTACGCGGAGGATCCCACGAGCAGTACTTC. The chain couples TRBV11-1 to TRBJ2-7, with D possibly TRBD2 on 5 matching bases. The germline V gene has CDR1 SGHAT and CDR2 FQDESV (reference sequence). Trimming pared 2 bases from V and 5 bases from J, leaving 16 bases between. The CDR3 covers 15 residues.

This clonotype was observed many times. This chain connects TRBV3-1 to TRBJ2-1; 10 bases fit TRBD2. The length of the CDR3 is 15 residues. The V segment lost 1 base and the J segment 5 bases; nucleotides outside the gene matches: 2. CDR1 and CDR2 from the germline V gene are LGHDT and YNNKEL (reference sequence). CDR3 sequence (DNA): TGTGCCAGCAGCCAAGGCCTAGCGGGGGACAATGAGCAGTTCTTC. This translates into CASSQGLAGDNEQFF.

Turning to this clonotype: The limits of the CDR3 on the DNA are not certain, so only TCRdb's listed CDR3 is given. The V gene is TRBV21-1, the J gene TRBJ2-5; the table calls TRBD1, which could not be checked here. TRBV21-1 has pseudogene status. Inclusive of both ends, the CDR3 amounts to 17 amino acids. The CDR3 sequence: CASNWATGTASSYEQYF.

This clonotype has more than one count but fewer than ten. V gene TRBV7-6 combines with J gene TRBJ2-7, with 7 bases aligning to TRBD1. Germline CDR1 and CDR2: SGHVS and FNYEAQ. V dropped 6 bases and J dropped 1; count of bases not matched to a gene: 9. The CDR3 has 15 amino acids. The CDR3 DNA is TGTGCCAGCAGTCCTGACAGGGAGAGTTCCTACGAGCAGTACTTC. It yields the protein CASSPDRESSYEQYF.

The CDR3 region has the DNA TGTGCGAGCCAGGGAGACAGCTCCTACGAGCAGTACTTC. Amino acids: CASQGDSSYEQYF. The chain couples TRBV7-9 to TRBJ2-7; D is tentatively TRBD1 or TRBD2 (5 bases each). Germline assignment: CDR1 SEHNR and CDR2 FQNEAQ (reference sequence). The CDR3 consists of 13 residues.

The rearrangement uses TRBV6-2 or TRBV6-3 and TRBJ1-2; D might be TRBD1 (5 bases). Trimming took off 0 bases at V and 6 bases at J, with 14 bases between the two ends. CDR3 length: 15 residues. Germline CDR1 is MNHEY and CDR2 is SVGEGT. CDR3 in amino acids: CASSYSSYRSDGYTF. For the CDR3, the DNA is TGTGCCAGCAGTTACTCGTCCTACAGGTCTGATGGCTACACCTTC.

V usage is TRBV6-2 or TRBV6-3 and J usage is TRBJ2-5; D might be TRBD1 (6 bases). Matching the DNA end better, TRBJ2-7 makes the J call doubtful. Germline CDR1 is MNHEY and CDR2 is SVGEGT. This CDR3 spans 16 amino acids. The CDR3 DNA is TGTGCCAGCAGTCCGATTTCGGGACAAAACTCCTACGAGCAGTACTTC. Its translation: CASSPISGQNSYEQYF.

The chain combines TRBV10-3 with TRBJ2-5; 7 nucleotides align to TRBD1. The J call may be in error: the DNA end matches TRBJ2-1 better. This CDR3 contains 15 residues. CDR1 and CDR2 (germline): ENHRY, SYGVKD. CDR3 region: CAISDGQGVWNEQFF. CDR3 DNA sequence: TGTGCCATCAGTGATGGGCAGGGGGTGTGGAATGAGCAGTTCTTC.

Here the CDR3 DNA reads TGCAGTGCTAGAGGGATGACAGCGACCTACGAGCAGTACTTC. Amino acids: CSARGMTATYEQYF. The V gene is TRBV20-1, the J gene TRBJ2-7, with D perhaps matching TRBD1 (5 bases). Germline CDR1 reads DFQATT; CDR2 reads SNEGSKA (reference sequence). The CDR3 is 14 amino acids. V lost 1 base and J lost 2, with 12 bases in between.

J is TRBJ2-5 and V is TRBV29-1; 7 bases align to TRBD2. This CDR3 has 14 residues. Trimming at V came to 6 bases and at J to 4 bases, leaving 11 bases not matched to a gene. Germline V gives CDR1 SQVTM, CDR2 ANQGSEA. CDR3 bases: TGCAGCGTAACCCGGGAGCCTAGCGGAGAGACCCAGTACTTC. This codes for CSVTREPSGETQYF. The variable domain in full, with the rest retrieved from reference TRBV29-1 and TRBJ2-5, is SAVISQKPSRDICQRGTSLTIQCQVDSQVTMMFWYRQQPGQSLTLIATANQGSEATYESGFVIDKFPISRPNLTFSTLTVSNMSPEDSSIYLCSVTREPSGETQYFGPGTRLLVL.

This clonotype was counted between two and nine times. The CDR3 sequence is CASRDREYGYTF. In nucleotides, the CDR3 is TGTGCCAGCAGAGACAGGGAATATGGCTACACCTTC. This chain uses TRBV6-6 with TRBJ1-2, with TRBD1 identical over 7 bases. From germline, CDR1 is MNHNY and CDR2 SVGAGI (reference sequence). This CDR3 contains 12 residues. With 6 bases clipped from V and 5 bases from J, the junction kept 3 bases outside the gene matches.

This clonotype has a single count. This rearrangement joins TRBV4-3 to TRBJ1-5, with TRBD1 as a possible D gene (5 bases). Trimming took 0 bases from V and 6 from J, leaving 15 bases between them. CDR1 and CDR2 (germline): LGHNA, YSLEER. There are 16 residues in the CDR3. CDR3 residues: CASSQDMGQDFQPQHF. CDR3 DNA: TGCGCCAGCAGCCAAGATATGGGGCAGGACTTTCAGCCCCAGCATTTT.

The chain carries TRBV18 and TRBJ2-7, with 9 bases lining up with TRBD1. The V gene's germline CDR1 is KGHSH and CDR2 LQKENI. Unmatched junction bases numbered 10, after V lost 0 bases and J lost 4 bases. This CDR3 has 17 residues. This chain's CDR3 is CASSPPMLTGGGYEQYF. DNA for the CDR3: TGTGCCAGCTCACCACCGATGTTAACAGGGGGCGGGTACGAGCAGTACTTC.

This clonotype has just a few counts. CDR3 DNA sequence: TGTGCCAGCAGCTACCGGACAGGGGCGGGGTCCTACGAGCAGTACTTC. Translated: CASSYRTGAGSYEQYF. The J gene is TRBJ2-7, the V gene TRBV7-2; TRBD1 aligns across 9 bases. The CDR3 covers 16 residues. The V segment lost 4 bases and the J segment 1 base; nucleotides outside the gene matches: 8. Germline V gene data show CDR1 as SGHTA and CDR2 as FQGNSA.

This clonotype was found a few times. The V and J genes are TRBV20-1 and TRBJ2-5; D remains unclear. The DNA end is a closer match to TRBJ2-7, so the J assignment may be wrong. Looked up from germline, CDR1 is DFQATT and CDR2 is SNEGSKA (reference sequence). The CDR3 runs to 13 residues. The CDR3 region has the DNA TGCAGTGCTAGAGAGTACGGAGCCTACGAGCAGTACTTC. As protein: CSAREYGAYEQYF.

The chain couples TRBV10-3 to TRBJ2-7, with a weak D call TRBD1 (5 bases). This CDR3 spans 14 amino acids. Trimming removed 4 bases from V and 6 bases from J, with 16 bases in between. The germline V gene has CDR1 ENHRY and CDR2 SYGVKD. CDR3 sequence (DNA): TGTGCCATCAGTGGGACAAGTGTAAGAGGCGAGCAGTACTTC. Residues: CAISGTSVRGEQYF.

The chain joins TRBV9 to TRBJ2-1, with D tentatively TRBD1 (5 bases). Trimming took 0 bases from V and 0 from J, leaving 10 bases between them. The CDR3 spans 16 residues. Germline assignment: CDR1 SGDLS and CDR2 YYNGEE. CDR3 region: CASSVDSGSSYNEQFF. CDR3 nucleotides: TGTGCCAGCAGCGTAGATTCAGGGTCCTCCTACAATGAGCAGTTCTTC.

This clonotype has just a few counts. The rearrangement joins TRBV4-2 to TRBJ2-5; 11 bases agree with TRBD2. The end of the DNA is better explained by TRBJ2-7, so the J call may be wrong. Germline assignment: CDR1 LGHNA and CDR2 YNFKEQ. This CDR3 is 16 amino acids long. The DNA of the CDR3 is TGTGCCAGCAGCCAAGGGATAGCGGGAGGGGGCTACGAGCAGTACTTC. Translation: CASSQGIAGGGYEQYF.

Here the CDR3 DNA reads TGCAGCGTTGAAGATCCCAGGGGGCTCGAGCAGTACTTC. Protein sequence: CSVEDPRGLEQYF. The V gene is TRBV29-1, the J gene TRBJ2-7; 8 bases match TRBD1. The V gene's germline CDR1 is SQVTM and CDR2 ANQGSEA. The CDR3 length is 13 residues. V trimming: 0 bases; J trimming: 6 bases; junction bases outside the gene matches: 4.

This clonotype was picked up a small number of times. The V call is TRBV6-5, the J call TRBJ1-5; 7 nucleotides align to TRBD1. CDR3 length equals 14 residues. Germline CDR1 MNHEY, CDR2 SVGAGI. V lost 6 bases to trimming and J lost 4 bases; unmatched junction nucleotides: 6. The CDR3 here is CASRRQGGNQPQHF. The CDR3 DNA follows: TGTGCCAGCAGAAGACAGGGCGGGAATCAGCCCCAGCATTTT.

This clonotype was counted a few times. CDR3 bases: TGCAGTGCTAGCCCCGAGGGGTCCCGGCATCAGCCCCAGCATTTT. Translation: CSASPEGSRHQPQHF. J is TRBJ1-5 and V is TRBV20-1; TRBD1 might be the D (5 bases). Germline V gene sequence: CDR1 DFQATT, CDR2 SNEGSKA (reference sequence). The CDR3 covers 15 residues. The V end lost 3 bases, the J end lost 5 bases, and 17 bases lay between the germline ends.

This clonotype was seen only a few times. CDR3 sequence reads: CASSFALAGSADTQYF. The DNA for the CDR3 is TGTGCCAGCAGTTTTGCACTAGCGGGCAGCGCAGATACGCAGTATTTT. This sequence joins TRBV28 and TRBJ2-3; 9 nucleotides line up with TRBD2. The CDR3 has 16 amino acids. Looked up from germline, CDR1 is MDHEN and CDR2 is SYDVKM. V dropped 3 bases and J dropped 4; count of bases not matched to a gene: 8.

This clonotype was counted between two and nine times. J is TRBJ2-3 and V is TRBV7-2; D is uncertain. The V and J ends lost 1 base and 2 bases respectively, with 4 bases between them. The germline V gene has CDR1 SGHTA and CDR2 FQGNSA. The CDR3 has 13 amino acids. CDR3 in amino acids: CASSLDATDTQYF. CDR3 nucleotide sequence: TGTGCCAGCAGCTTAGACGCCACAGATACGCAGTATTTT.

This clonotype was seen once. The V and J genes are TRBV12-3 or TRBV12-4 and TRBJ1-3, with D hard to call. The CDR3 totals 14 residues. Trimming cost V 6 bases and J 0 bases, with 9 bases left between them. The CDR3 DNA follows: TGTGCCAGCAGCCCAAGCATCTCTGGAAACACCATATATTTT. It encodes CASSPSISGNTIYF.

The sample holds a few counts of this clonotype. The chain employs TRBV28 and TRBJ1-4, with D maybe TRBD1 (6 bases). V was trimmed by 8 bases and J by 4 bases, leaving 11 bases between them. Germline lookup yields CDR1 MDHEN and CDR2 SYDVKM. The CDR3 sequence is 13 residues long. The CDR3 loop is CASVGGGNEKLFF. In nucleotides, the CDR3 is TGTGCCAGCGTAGGGGGGGGTAATGAAAAACTGTTTTTT.

V and J are TRBV27 and TRBJ2-2, with 8 bases matching TRBD1. The V and J ends lost 4 bases and 7 bases, in that order; junction bases with no gene match: 14. The CDR3 has 17 residues. CDR1 and CDR2 (germline): MNHEY, SMNVEV (reference sequence). This CDR3 is CASSSLVGDRGGGELFF. The CDR3 region has the DNA TGTGCCAGCAGTTCTCTAGTAGGCGACAGGGGAGGCGGGGAGCTGTTTTTT.

V gene TRBV30 combines with J gene TRBJ1-2; no clear D gene. The CDR3 consists of 13 residues. V was cut by 5 bases and J by 4 bases, with 14 bases left in between. Germline assignment: CDR1 GTSNPN and CDR2 SVGIG (reference sequence). CDR3 amino acids: CAWAREGSYGYTF. The CDR3 DNA is TGTGCCTGGGCTCGAGAGGGTTCCTATGGCTACACCTTC.

The rearrangement links TRBV20-1 to TRBJ2-7; D perhaps matches TRBD1 (5 bases). This CDR3 is built from 14 residues. Trimming left V 0 bases short and J 2 bases short, with 11 bases between. Per germline, CDR1 DFQATT and CDR2 SNEGSKA (reference sequence). This chain's CDR3 is CSARDFRAAYEQYF. The DNA for the CDR3 is TGCAGTGCTAGAGATTTCAGGGCCGCCTACGAGCAGTACTTC.

This clonotype has a count of ten or more. Relative to the germline gene, one junction end is altered; a read error may explain this. The J gene is TRBJ1-4, the V gene TRBV7-7, with D hard to call. The CDR3 length is 16 residues. Germline CDR1 SSHAT, CDR2 FNYEAQ (reference sequence). The CDR3 DNA reads TGTGCTAGCAGCCGCAAGGGAGATTCCCTAACCGGAAAACTGTTTTTT. This sequence encodes CASSRKGDSLTGKLFF.